One sample yielded the 22 T cell receptor beta chains listed below, sequenced in a study of radiotherapy plus CTLA-4 blockade in lung cancer. TCRdb's copy holds only in-frame clones and misses some; the assay was immunoSEQ multiplex PCR. This table has over 100,000 clones, about 80% appearing once. The sample consisted of peripheral blood, taken from a patient treated with radiotherapy plus ipilimumab. All receptors come from a human donor with non-small cell lung cancer that progressed on radiotherapy plus ipilimumab. Some clones in this sample may be carry-over from other donors' samples.

The rearrangement links TRBV6-1 to TRBJ2-2; D may be TRBD1 or TRBD2 (5 bases each). Germline values: CDR1 MNHNS, CDR2 SASEGT. V shed 5 bases and J shed 4 bases, with 14 bases lying between them. CDR3 size: 15 residues. The CDR3 sequence: CASSSYRGGTGELFF. The CDR3 nucleotides are TGTGCCAGCAGTAGTTATCGGGGCGGCACCGGGGAGCTGTTTTTT.

There are a few counts of this clone. The chain employs TRBV5-5 and TRBJ2-2; 8 bases map to TRBD1. The V gene's germline CDR1 is SGHKS and CDR2 YYEKEE (reference sequence). V dropped 0 bases and J dropped 3; count of bases not matched to a gene: 1. The CDR3 extends over 15 amino acids. The CDR3: CASSLDRGDTGELFF. Written as DNA, the CDR3 is TGTGCCAGCAGCTTGGACAGGGGGGACACCGGGGAGCTGTTTTTT.

The chain uses TRBV18 and TRBJ1-2; 8 bases agree with TRBD1. This CDR3 region has 15 residues. The junction had 5 bases not matched to a gene; V was cut back by 0 bases and J by 5 bases. Germline assignment: CDR1 KGHSH and CDR2 LQKENI. The CDR3 DNA reads TGTGCCAGCTCACCACCGTCAGACAGGGGTTATGGCTACACCTTC. The encoded protein is CASSPPSDRGYGYTF.

CDR3 protein: CSAQRPYGYTF. CDR3 in DNA: TGCAGTGCTCAAAGACCCTATGGCTACACCTTC. The chain has TRBV20-1 and TRBJ1-2; no firm D call. Germline assignment: CDR1 DFQATT and CDR2 SNEGSKA (reference sequence). Between the trimmed V and J ends, which lost 5 bases and 4 bases, there was a span of 8 bases. The CDR3 has 11 amino acids.

The chain couples TRBV9 to TRBJ1-2; maybe TRBD1 (5 bases). Germline CDR1 is SGDLS and CDR2 is YYNGEE. The CDR3 totals 13 residues. V shed 9 bases and J shed 4 bases, with 16 bases lying between them. The CDR3 DNA sequence: TGTGCCAACAACTTGGGGGGAGGCTATGGCTACACCTTC. Protein: CANNLGGGYGYTF.

V gene TRBV4-3 combines with J gene TRBJ1-6; 7 nucleotides align to TRBD1. This CDR3 comprises 14 residues. Germline loops: CDR1 LGHNA, CDR2 YSLEER. Trimming cost V 3 bases and J 7 bases; bases outside gene matches: 3. The CDR3, as DNA: TGCGCCAGCAGCCACTGGACAGGCAATTCACCCCTCCACTTT. Its protein is CASSHWTGNSPLHF.

The rearrangement uses TRBV5-4 and TRBJ1-2, with a tentative D call TRBD1 (6 bases). Germline V CDR1 and CDR2: SGHNT, YYREEE (reference sequence). Deletions cut 1 base from V and 3 bases from J, with 16 bases between. The CDR3 spans 16 residues. The CDR3 nucleotides read TGTGCCAGCAGCTTGCCTTCTGGGGGCAGGGACTATGGCTACACCTTC. The encoded protein is CASSLPSGGRDYGYTF.

The gene calls are TRBV4-3 and TRBJ1-5, with TRBD1 as a possible D gene (5 bases). The V gene's germline CDR1 is LGHNA and CDR2 YSLEER. The CDR3 consists of 16 residues. Trimming removed 0 bases from V and 3 bases from J, with 12 bases in between. Here the CDR3 reads CASSQDNRQFNQPQHF. CDR3 bases: TGCGCCAGCAGCCAAGATAATCGACAGTTCAATCAGCCCCAGCATTTT.

V usage is TRBV19 and J usage is TRBJ1-4; D unclear. Germline assignment: CDR1 LNHDA and CDR2 SQIVND (reference sequence). Trimming shortened V by 4 bases and J by 7 bases, and 16 bases separated the two germline ends. CDR3 length: 15 residues. Here the CDR3 reads CASSKGWERSEKLFF. The CDR3 coding sequence is TGTGCCAGTAGTAAGGGATGGGAAAGGAGTGAAAAACTGTTTTTT.

This clone appeared a few times. The chain combines TRBV7-9 with TRBJ2-7; TRBD2 is a possible D gene (5 bases). The CDR3 loop spans 13 amino acids. The V end was cut by 2 bases, the J end by 0 bases, with 5 bases between. Looked up from germline, CDR1 is SEHNR and CDR2 is FQNEAQ (reference sequence). The CDR3 sequence: CASSLTSSYEQYF. CDR3 nucleotides: TGTGCCAGCAGCTTAACTAGCTCCTACGAGCAGTACTTC.

This clone occurred once. DNA of the CDR3: TGTGCCAGCAGTTACTTGGGTCAGGGTAGTTCTGGCTACACCTTC. Translation gives CASSYLGQGSSGYTF. The chain recombines TRBV6-5 with TRBJ1-2; tentatively, D is TRBD1 (5 bases). The length of the CDR3 is 15 residues. V lost 1 base and J lost 7, with 16 bases in between. CDR1 and CDR2 from the germline V gene are MNHEY and SVGAGI.

This clone has just one count. The genes are TRBV7-9 and TRBJ2-3; no clear D. Looked up from germline, CDR1 is SEHNR and CDR2 is FQNEAQ (reference sequence). The CDR3 sequence is 12 residues long. The germline V and J ends were trimmed by 5 bases and 7 bases, with 10 bases remaining between them. CDR3 region: CASSLGPNTQYF. CDR3 in DNA: TGTGCCAGCAGCCTCGGACCGAATACGCAGTATTTT.

V and J are TRBV5-1 and TRBJ2-1; 7 nucleotides align to TRBD1. The CDR3 is 15 residues long. Per germline, CDR1 SGHRS and CDR2 YFSETQ. V lost 4 bases and J lost 8; bases outside the gene matches: 12. The CDR3: CASSPDRVGTDEQFF. CDR3 sequence (DNA): TGCGCCAGCAGCCCCGACAGGGTGGGGACCGATGAGCAGTTCTTC.

The V gene is TRBV2, the J gene TRBJ2-5; D is unresolved. Germline V gives CDR1 SNHLY, CDR2 FYNNEI. V dropped 4 bases and J dropped 3 bases, with 15 bases sitting between them. The CDR3 loop spans 15 amino acids. The CDR3 DNA reads as TGTGCCAGCAGTGCCCGACCTAGTGTGGAAGAGACCCAGTACTTC. Translating gives CASSARPSVEETQYF.

The chain carries TRBV5-6 and TRBJ2-3; unclear D gene. This CDR3 spans 13 amino acids. V dropped 5 bases and J dropped 4 bases, with 11 bases sitting between them. Germline V gene data show CDR1 as SGHDT and CDR2 as YYEEEE. The CDR3 sequence is CASRGWAADTQYF. Written as DNA, the CDR3 is TGTGCCAGCAGGGGCTGGGCGGCAGATACGCAGTATTTT.

The CDR3 region has the DNA TGTGCCAGCAGCTTAGTAGCGGGGGGTCCAGATACGCAGTATTTT. It is translated as CASSLVAGGPDTQYF. The genes are TRBV11-3 and TRBJ2-3, with 10 bases that match TRBD2. The CDR3 has 15 residues. V gave up 1 base and J gave up 4 bases; unmatched junction bases: 2. The germline V gene encodes CDR1 SGHNT and CDR2 YENEEA.

The gene calls are TRBV4-3 and TRBJ2-5; D unresolved. Germline V lookup: CDR1 LGHNA, CDR2 YSLEER. The CDR3 length is 15 residues. The V end was cut by 0 bases, the J end by 1 base, with 9 bases between. The CDR3, as DNA: TGCGCCAGCAGCCAAGACGTTGGCGGCCAAGAGACCCAGTACTTC. Translation: CASSQDVGGQETQYF.

The chain couples TRBV7-2 to TRBJ2-5; D uncertain. Per the germline V gene, CDR1 is SGHTA and CDR2 is FQGNSA. The length of the CDR3 is 14 residues. Deletions cut 2 bases from V and 1 base from J, with 8 bases between. The CDR3: CASSLSSGQETQYF. Written as DNA, the CDR3 is TGTGCCAGCAGCTTAAGTTCGGGCCAAGAGACCCAGTACTTC.

The rearrangement joins TRBV28 to TRBJ2-7, with no clear D. Germline V gene data show CDR1 as MDHEN and CDR2 as SYDVKM. Trimming removed 5 bases at V and 2 bases at J, with 13 bases between. The CDR3 runs to 14 residues. The CDR3 bases are TGTGCCAGCAGTCCCCCAAACAACCCCTACGAGCAGTACTTC. The encoded protein is CASSPPNNPYEQYF.

This chain uses TRBV7-2 with TRBJ2-5; tentative D call: TRBD2 (7 bases). CDR1 and CDR2 from the germline V gene are SGHTA and FQGNSA. This CDR3 comprises 13 residues. The V and J ends lost 5 bases and 5 bases respectively, with 12 bases between them. The CDR3 sequence is CASSLRGRETQYF. Written as DNA, the CDR3 is TGTGCCAGCAGCCTGCGGGGGCGCGAGACCCAGTACTTC.

The rearrangement links TRBV7-9 to TRBJ1-2; D is unresolved. Germline CDR1 reads SEHNR; CDR2 reads FQNEAQ (reference sequence). Between the trimmed V and J ends, which lost 6 bases and 8 bases, there was a span of 13 bases. CDR3 length equals 12 residues. CDR3 nucleotide sequence: TGTGCCAGCAGTTCGGTAGAAGGGGGCTACACCTTC. Translated: CASSSVEGGYTF. The full variable domain, rest sourced from reference TRBV7-9 and TRBJ1-2, is DTGVSQNPRHKITKRGQNVTFRCDPISEHNRLYWYRQTLGQGPEFLTYFQNEAQLEKSRLLSDRFSAERPKGSFSTLEIQRTEQGDSAMYLCASSSVEGGYTFGSGTRLTVV.

This chain uses TRBV4-1 with TRBJ1-5, with no clear D. Germline V gives CDR1 MGHRA, CDR2 YSYEKL. Trimming cost V 3 bases and J 5 bases, with 14 bases left between them. The CDR3 sequence is 15 residues long. CDR3: CASSQDDLYHQPQHF. CDR3 coding DNA: TGCGCCAGCAGCCAGGACGACCTGTACCATCAGCCCCAGCATTTT.